This record concerns one T cell receptor (beta chain) sequence. Individuals drawn from about 26 US areas were about 18 to 100 years old. The recovered donors of Cohort 3 showed two negative PCRs, clearance, or symptom resolution. Sequenced by immunoSEQ multiplex PCR; TCRdb stores in-frame clones only, minus some. The sample holds 350,000 to 550,000 clones, roughly nine tenths seen once. The CDR3 is 13 residues long. Germline loops: CDR1 MNHNS, CDR2 SASEGT. The ends lost 2 bases at V and 5 bases at J; junction bases unmatched: 1. The entry originates in a study of blood T cell repertoires in COVID-19. The V gene is TRBV6-1, the J gene TRBJ1-2; 8 bases map to TRBD1. The receptor was isolated from a young man who had recovered from COVID-19. The sample was PBMCs or T cells enriched from blood (not recorded which). The CDR3 DNA reads TGTGCCAGCAGTGAAAACAGGGGGTATGGCTACACCTTC. Translation: CASSENRGYGYTF.